Detailed here is one TCR beta chain. Antigen unknown. These data come from a study of cytomegalovirus exposure and HLA in healthy donors. Study information: Early release data held around 80 million unique TCRs from HLA-typed donors.

Broader study findings: Most of the CMV-associated TCR beta chains (in a later analysis) appeared to be HLA-restricted. V- and J-gene trimming of TCR beta was linked (in a later analysis) to a missense DCLRE1C variant. Later analysis placed DRB1 highest and HLA-C lowest in TCR association rates, which differed by HLA locus.

The study ran its PCR with 60 Vbeta and 13 Jbeta primers. Data came from immunoSEQ multiplex PCR; TCRdb stores just in-frame clones and leaves some out. The table lists more than 80,000 clones, around 69% of them singletons. Material: PBMCs. The source is an older woman in good health and CMV-seropositive.

CDR3 amino acids: CASSLDGSSYEQYF. The CDR3 DNA follows: TGTGCCAGCAGCTTAGACGGGAGCTCCTACGAGCAGTACTTC. The chain carries TRBV7-9 and TRBJ2-7; D perhaps matches TRBD2 (6 bases). Trimming shortened V by 1 base and J by 0 bases, and 7 bases separated the two germline ends. CDR3 length: 14 amino acids. Looked up from germline, CDR1 is SEHNR and CDR2 is FQNEAQ (reference sequence).